A selection of T cell receptor beta chains follows, all from one sample in a study of T cell responses to AZD1222 COVID-19 vaccine. TCRdb's copy holds only in-frame clones and misses some; the assay was immunoSEQ multiplex PCR. This table has about 130,000 clones, over 75% appearing once. The sequences come from peripheral blood, collected on day 0 of AZD1222 vaccination. These receptors were obtained from an adult in good health. The CDR3 runs from the conserved cysteine through the conserved F or W. D genes are given only for firm matches. Clone size, where shown, is once, few, many, or a class for clones that have expanded.

clone size: .; J gene: TRBJ1-2; D gene: .; V gene: TRBV29-1; CDR3 DNA: TGCAGCGGGGGGGAGGCTAACTATGGCTACACCTTC; CDR3 protein: CSGGEANYGYTF
clone size: .; J gene: TRBJ2-5; D gene: .; V gene: TRBV6-6; CDR3 DNA: TGTGCCAGCTCCGGGGGAGGCGAGACCCAGTACTTC; CDR3 protein: CASSGGGETQYF
clone size: .; J gene: TRBJ1-2; D gene: .; V gene: TRBV3-1/TRBV3-2; CDR3 DNA: TGTGCCAGCAGCCAAGATTCGTCGGCGGGTAGGCCCTATGGCTACACCTTC; CDR3 protein: CASSQDSSAGRPYGYTF
clone size: .; J gene: TRBJ2-5; D gene: .; V gene: TRBV9; CDR3 DNA: TGTGCCAGCAGCGTAACGGCGGGGTACCAAGAGACCCAGTACTTC; CDR3 protein: CASSVTAGYQETQYF
clone size: .; J gene: TRBJ1-5; D gene: .; V gene: TRBV6-1; CDR3 DNA: TGTGCCAGCAGTGACAGGGGCTATAGCAATCAGCCCCAGCATTTT; CDR3 protein: CASSDRGYSNQPQHF
clone size: .; J gene: TRBJ1-4; D gene: .; V gene: TRBV5-1; CDR3 DNA: TGCGCCAGCACCCTGTCGGGGGCTAATGAAAAACTGTTTTTT; CDR3 protein: CASTLSGANEKLFF
clone size: few; J gene: TRBJ1-6; D gene: .; V gene: TRBV27; CDR3 DNA: TGTGCCAGCACCCTCGGAGCAGGGCTTAATTCACCCCTCCACTTT; CDR3 protein: CASTLGAGLNSPLHF
clone size: .; J gene: TRBJ2-1; D gene: .; V gene: TRBV14; CDR3 DNA: TGTGCCAGCAGCCTCATCGACTATGAGCAGTTCTTC; CDR3 protein: CASSLIDYEQFF
clone size: .; J gene: TRBJ1-5; D gene: TRBD1; V gene: TRBV4-1; CDR3 DNA: TGCGCCAGCAGCCAAGATACCAGGGGGATTTATCAGCCCCAGCATTTT; CDR3 protein: CASSQDTRGIYQPQHF
clone size: .; J gene: TRBJ1-1; D gene: TRBD1; V gene: TRBV5-6; CDR3 DNA: TGTGCCAGCAGCTCCCCGGGACAGGGGATTTTAGTAGCTTTCTTT; CDR3 protein: CASSSPGQGILVAFF
clone size: .; J gene: TRBJ2-7; D gene: TRBD2; V gene: TRBV7-9; CDR3 DNA: TGTGCCAGCAAATCCGGGGGGAGCTCCTACGAGCAGTACTTC; CDR3 protein: CASKSGGSSYEQYF
clone size: .; J gene: TRBJ1-2; D gene: TRBD1; V gene: TRBV18; CDR3 DNA: TGTGCCAGCTCAGCCCTTGGGACAGAAAACTATGGCTACACCTTC; CDR3 protein: CASSALGTENYGYTF
clone size: .; J gene: TRBJ2-7; D gene: .; V gene: TRBV18; CDR3 DNA: TGTGCCAGCGCCCACCTCTACGAGCAGTACTTC; CDR3 protein: CASAHLYEQYF
clone size: .; J gene: TRBJ1-2; D gene: TRBD1; V gene: TRBV18; CDR3 DNA: TGTGCCAGCTCCCTCGGGACAGTAGGCGGCTACACCTTC; CDR3 protein: CASSLGTVGGYTF
clone size: .; J gene: TRBJ1-2; D gene: .; V gene: TRBV19; CDR3 DNA: TGTGCCAGTAGCTCTCTAGGGGCGGACATCGGTAACTATGGCTACACCTTC; CDR3 protein: CASSSLGADIGNYGYTF
clone size: once; J gene: TRBJ1-3; D gene: .; V gene: TRBV5-4; CDR3 DNA: TGTGCCAGCAGCTTGGGCGCTTACTCTGGAAACACCATATATTTT; CDR3 protein: CASSLGAYSGNTIYF
clone size: .; J gene: TRBJ1-3; D gene: .; V gene: TRBV5-6; CDR3 DNA: TGTGCCAGCAGCTTGTGGGTTTCCGACTCTGGAAACACCATATATTTT; CDR3 protein: CASSLWVSDSGNTIYF
clone size: once; J gene: TRBJ1-2; D gene: TRBD1; V gene: TRBV14; CDR3 DNA: TGTGCCAGCAGCCAAGAATGGGCAGGGGGACGTGGCTACACCTTC; CDR3 protein: CASSQEWAGGRGYTF